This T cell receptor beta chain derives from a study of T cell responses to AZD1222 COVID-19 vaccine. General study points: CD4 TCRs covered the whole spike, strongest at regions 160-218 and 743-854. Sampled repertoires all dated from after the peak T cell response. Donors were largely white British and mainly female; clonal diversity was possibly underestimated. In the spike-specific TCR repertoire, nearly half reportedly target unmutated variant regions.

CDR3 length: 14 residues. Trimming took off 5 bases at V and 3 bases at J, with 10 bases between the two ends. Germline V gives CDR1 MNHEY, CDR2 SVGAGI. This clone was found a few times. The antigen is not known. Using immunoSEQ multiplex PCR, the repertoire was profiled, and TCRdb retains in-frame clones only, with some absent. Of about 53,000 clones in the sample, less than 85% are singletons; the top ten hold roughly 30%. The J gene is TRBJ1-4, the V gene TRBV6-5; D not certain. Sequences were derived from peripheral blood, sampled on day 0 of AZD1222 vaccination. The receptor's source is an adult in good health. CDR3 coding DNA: TGTGCCAGCAGTCTCCGGGTTTCTAATGAAAAACTGTTTTTT. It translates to CASSLRVSNEKLFF.